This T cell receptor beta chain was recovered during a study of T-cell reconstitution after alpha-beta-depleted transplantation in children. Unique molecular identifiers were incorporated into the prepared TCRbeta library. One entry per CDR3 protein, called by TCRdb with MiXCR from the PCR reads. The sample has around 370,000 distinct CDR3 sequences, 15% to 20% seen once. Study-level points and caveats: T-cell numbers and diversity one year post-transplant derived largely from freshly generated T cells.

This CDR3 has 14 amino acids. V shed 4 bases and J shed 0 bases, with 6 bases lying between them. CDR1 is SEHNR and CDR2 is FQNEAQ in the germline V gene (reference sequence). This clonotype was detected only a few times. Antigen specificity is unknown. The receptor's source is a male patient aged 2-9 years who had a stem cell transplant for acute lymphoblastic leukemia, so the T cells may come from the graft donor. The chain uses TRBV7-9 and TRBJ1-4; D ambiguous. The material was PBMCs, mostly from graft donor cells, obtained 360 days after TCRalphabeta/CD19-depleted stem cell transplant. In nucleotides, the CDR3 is TGTGCCAGCAGCTCCGGAGCAACTAATGAAAAACTGTTTTTT. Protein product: CASSSGATNEKLFF. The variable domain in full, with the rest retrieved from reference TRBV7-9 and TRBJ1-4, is DTGVSQNPRHKITKRGQNVTFRCDPISEHNRLYWYRQTLGQGPEFLTYFQNEAQLEKSRLLSDRFSAERPKGSFSTLEIQRTEQGDSAMYLCASSSGATNEKLFFGSGTQLSVL.